A selection of T cell receptor beta chains follows, all from one sample in a study of OX40 agonist ivuxolimab in advanced cancers. Assay used: immunoSEQ multiplex PCR; TCRdb lists only in-frame clones, some missing. The repertoire has some 100,000 clones, 90% of them found once; the top ten carry under 0.4%. The material was CD4+ or CD8+ T cells sorted from blood, obtained in a trial of the OX40 agonist ivuxolimab. These receptor sequences come from an adult with an advanced solid tumor such as melanoma, head and neck, liver or kidney cancer. Each CDR3 is given with its conserved first and last residue. Each record gives: V gene, J gene, CDR3 protein.

v_gene: TRBV6-5; j_gene: TRBJ2-5; CDR3aa: CASSFNRGWQETQYF
v_gene: TRBV6-1; j_gene: TRBJ2-7; CDR3aa: CASSGRQGPYEQYF
v_gene: TRBV7-2; j_gene: TRBJ2-1; CDR3aa: CASRRTSVKNEQFF
v_gene: TRBV5-1; j_gene: TRBJ2-7; CDR3aa: CASSMGLAGGEQYF
v_gene: TRBV5-6; j_gene: TRBJ2-1; CDR3aa: CASSPPAGTGGSYNEQFF
v_gene: TRBV6-1; j_gene: TRBJ2-7; CDR3aa: CASREITGVEQYF
v_gene: TRBV7-9; j_gene: TRBJ2-5; CDR3aa: CASSSSGSSETQYF
v_gene: TRBV7-2; j_gene: TRBJ1-2; CDR3aa: CASSLVLQGARSYGYTF
v_gene: TRBV28; j_gene: TRBJ1-5; CDR3aa: CASSLSGPSNQPQHF
v_gene: TRBV27; j_gene: TRBJ2-1; CDR3aa: CASSLTGSYNEQFF
v_gene: TRBV7-2; j_gene: TRBJ1-3; CDR3aa: CASSLEGGEYSGNTIYF
v_gene: TRBV19; j_gene: TRBJ1-2; CDR3aa: CASSITGRGPRNYGYTF
v_gene: TRBV6-1; j_gene: TRBJ2-7; CDR3aa: CASNWGGQGNYEQYF
v_gene: TRBV7-2; j_gene: TRBJ2-2; CDR3aa: CASSYTGTNTGELFF
v_gene: TRBV28; j_gene: TRBJ2-1; CDR3aa: CASCGSGTSYNEQFF
v_gene: TRBV7-9; j_gene: TRBJ2-3; CDR3aa: CASSSSGTDTQYF
v_gene: TRBV27; j_gene: TRBJ2-7; CDR3aa: CASSRGGGHEQYF
v_gene: TRBV18; j_gene: TRBJ2-3; CDR3aa: CASSPGTSGYSDTQYF
v_gene: TRBV18; j_gene: TRBJ2-1; CDR3aa: CASSPGVGEQFF
v_gene: TRBV7-9; j_gene: TRBJ1-2; CDR3aa: CASSRDVNYGYTF
v_gene: TRBV28; j_gene: TRBJ2-3; CDR3aa: CASSGGLAGGVADTQYF
v_gene: TRBV9; j_gene: TRBJ2-7; CDR3aa: CASSVRRESSEQYF
v_gene: TRBV7-2; j_gene: TRBJ1-1; CDR3aa: CASSRDFIEAFF
v_gene: TRBV19; j_gene: TRBJ2-3; CDR3aa: CASSGWQRETDTQYF
v_gene: TRBV18; j_gene: TRBJ2-1; CDR3aa: CASSPTRDYNEQFF
v_gene: TRBV6-6; j_gene: TRBJ1-5; CDR3aa: CASSYSAGVDQPQHF
v_gene: TRBV7-9; j_gene: TRBJ2-2; CDR3aa: CASSPGGPDTGELFF
v_gene: TRBV6-1; j_gene: TRBJ1-5; CDR3aa: CASRGGANQPQHF
v_gene: TRBV6-6; j_gene: TRBJ1-5; CDR3aa: CASSSNNQPQHF
v_gene: TRBV9; j_gene: TRBJ2-3; CDR3aa: CASRGTGGADTQYF
v_gene: TRBV2; j_gene: TRBJ1-4; CDR3aa: CASGAGLLGEKLFF
v_gene: TRBV7-9; j_gene: TRBJ1-1; CDR3aa: CASSPTGVDRRAFF